This T cell receptor beta chain is drawn from a study of cytomegalovirus exposure and HLA in healthy donors. In the PCR, 60 Vbeta and 13 Jbeta primers were used. Sequencing was performed with immunoSEQ multiplex PCR; in TCRdb, only in-frame clones are kept and a portion is missing. The sample has over 150,000 clones; around 88% are singletons. There are 13 residues in the CDR3. V was pared by 5 bases and J by 10 bases, with 14 bases between. CDR1 is LNHDA, CDR2 SQIVND, per germline (reference sequence). Remarks on this clone: Its specificity is not known.

General study findings and limits: Further analysis, carried out later, found HLA-associated TCR beta chains more clonally expanded than equally common other chains. In a later analysis, CMV-associated beta chains were mostly HLA-associated, it appeared. Reports indicated that the classifier achieved high specificity and sensitivity in diagnosing cytomegalovirus status.

This TCR came from a woman aged 25-40 years in good health and CMV-seronegative. The V and J genes are TRBV19 and TRBJ1-4, with a weak D call TRBD1 (6 bases). The sequencing input was PBMCs. The CDR3 loop is CASSPGPGAKLFF. CDR3 DNA: TGTGCCAGTAGTCCGGGGCCAGGGGCAAAACTGTTTTTT.